This TCR beta chain comes out of a study of cytomegalovirus exposure and HLA in healthy donors. The PCR was carried out with 60 Vbeta primers and 13 Jbeta primers. The repertoire was sequenced with immunoSEQ multiplex PCR; TCRdb's copy has only in-frame clones and lacks some. The sample has about 110,000 clones; about four fifths are singletons. Trimming pared 0 bases from V and 3 bases from J, leaving 11 bases between. Germline lookup yields CDR1 MGHRA and CDR2 YSYEKL. The CDR3 length is 15 residues. V usage is TRBV4-1 and J usage is TRBJ1-2; perhaps TRBD1 as D (6 bases). This TCR came from a man aged 50-59 years in good health and CMV-seronegative. Specimen: PBMCs. The CDR3 coding sequence is TGCGCCAGCAGCCAAGATTGGGGGCTAGACTATGGCTACACCTTC. As protein: CASSQDWGLDYGYTF.